Each of the 14 T cell receptor beta chains below was sequenced from the same sample in a study of CD8 T cells in ankylosing spondylitis. No antigen has been assigned to these receptors. TCRdb reprocessed the 5' RACE reads with MiXCR, giving one entry per CDR3 protein. The sample shows just under 550,000 distinct CDR3 sequences, roughly 12% of them seen only once. Findings of the study overall: The study identified a TCR beta motif of about eight highly homologous variants that appeared characteristic of ankylosing spondylitis blood.

Specimen: blood, either unsorted or a sorted T cell fraction (not recorded which). Receptors originate from a male donor with ankylosing spondylitis.

The V call is TRBV12-5, the J call TRBJ2-2; 10 bases map to TRBD1. The CDR3 totals 18 residues. J was trimmed by 2 bases and V by 1 base; bases with no gene match: 7. The V gene's germline CDR1 is LGHNT and CDR2 FRNRAP. CDR3 DNA: TGTGCTAGTGGTTTGGCGACAGGGGGCTGGGTTAACACCGGGGAGCTGTTTTTT. Protein: CASGLATGGWVNTGELFF.

This clonotype was picked up a small number of times. The chain recombines TRBV7-2 with TRBJ2-1; maybe TRBD2 (5 bases). Trimming pared 5 bases from V and 1 base from J, leaving 15 bases between. Germline CDR1 and CDR2: SGHTA and FQGNSA. The CDR3 length is 16 residues. This chain's CDR3 is CASSPQGSVSYNEQFF. The CDR3, as DNA: TGTGCCAGCAGCCCCCAAGGTAGCGTTTCCTACAATGAGCAGTTCTTC.

This clonotype was detected a few times. A much larger clone sits a single nucleotide away, making a read error possible. This chain uses TRBV5-1 with TRBJ2-7; 7 nucleotides match TRBD2. The V gene end was trimmed by 0 bases and the J gene end by 4 bases; junction bases not matched to a gene: 1. Germline CDR1 is SGHRS and CDR2 is YFSETQ. This CDR3 is built from 13 residues. CDR3 in amino acids: CASSLDGRYEQYF. CDR3 DNA: TGCGCCAGCAGCTTGGACGGGAGGTACGAGCAGTACTTC.

The chain has TRBV4-2 and TRBJ1-1; TRBD1 is a possible D gene (6 bases). The CDR3 has 14 amino acids. Trimming took 2 bases from V and 4 from J, leaving 11 bases between them. The germline gives CDR1 LGHNA, CDR2 YNFKEQ. This chain's CDR3 is CASSQTRGPTEAFF. CDR3 DNA sequence: TGTGCCAGCAGCCAAACCCGGGGGCCCACTGAAGCTTTCTTT.

This sequence joins TRBV12-3 or TRBV12-4 and TRBJ1-5; D possibly corresponds to TRBD1 (5 bases). CDR3 size: 14 residues. Trimming shortened V by 3 bases and J by 5 bases, and 11 bases separated the two germline ends. The CDR3 is CASSLGRRDQPQHF. For the CDR3, the DNA is TGTGCCAGCAGTTTGGGGCGCCGGGATCAGCCCCAGCATTTT.

This sequence joins TRBV15 and TRBJ2-7; 9 nucleotides line up with TRBD2. V lost 3 bases and J lost 7; bases outside the gene matches: 13. Germline V gives CDR1 LNHNV, CDR2 YYDKDF (reference sequence). The CDR3 runs 16 residues. The CDR3 region is CATSSTSTGLAREQYV. CDR3 DNA sequence: TGTGCCACCAGCAGTACCTCCACGGGACTAGCAAGGGAGCAGTACGTC.

This clonotype was detected ten times or more. The chain recombines TRBV29-1 with TRBJ1-1, with 7 positions matching TRBD1. The germline gives CDR1 SQVTM, CDR2 ANQGSEA. V was clipped by 7 bases and J by 0 bases; unmatched bases: 8. The CDR3 loop spans 14 amino acids. CDR3 DNA sequence: TGCAGCGCTACAGCGGGGACAGTGAACACTGAAGCTTTCTTT. This sequence encodes CSATAGTVNTEAFF.

The chain carries TRBV6-1 and TRBJ2-5, with 8 bases aligning to TRBD2. J gave up 1 base and V 6 bases, and 10 bases lay outside the gene matches. The V gene's germline CDR1 is MNHNS and CDR2 SASEGT. There are 16 residues in the CDR3. CDR3 nucleotide sequence: TGTGCCAGCAGCCCCTCTACGGGAGGGTTCCAAGAGACCCAGTACTTC. It translates to CASSPSTGGFQETQYF.

The J gene is TRBJ1-3, the V gene TRBV7-2; D gene ambiguous. V dropped 3 bases and J dropped 2 bases, with 17 bases sitting between them. Germline CDR1 SGHTA, CDR2 FQGNSA. The CDR3 is 17 residues long. The CDR3 DNA reads as TGTGCCAGCAGCTTCGGATCAGGCAGTACGACTGGAAACACCATATATTTT. It yields the protein CASSFGSGSTTGNTIYF.

This clonotype was seen a handful of times. This chain links TRBV5-1 with TRBJ2-2; D unresolved. The V end lost 1 base, the J end lost 6 bases, and 4 bases lay between the germline ends. This CDR3 is 12 amino acids long. The germline CDR1 and CDR2 sequences are SGHRS and YFSETQ. The CDR3 loop reads CASSLIAGELFF. In DNA, the CDR3 is TGCGCCAGCAGCTTGATTGCCGGGGAGCTGTTTTTT.

In its sample, this clonotype was seen a few times. V gene TRBV20-1 combines with J gene TRBJ2-7; D unresolved. The CDR3 is 13 residues long. V was clipped by 3 bases and J by 2 bases, with 11 bases between them. Per the germline V gene, CDR1 is DFQATT and CDR2 is SNEGSKA (reference sequence). CDR3 nucleotide sequence: TGCAGTGCTAGGCGTCTCGCGACCTACGAGCAGTACTTC. Translating gives CSARRLATYEQYF.

In this sample, this clonotype turned up many times. V usage is TRBV29-1 and J usage is TRBJ1-1, with D uncertain. Germline values: CDR1 SQVTM, CDR2 ANQGSEA. This CDR3 spans 11 amino acids. V lost 8 bases and J 3 bases, leaving 10 bases between the germline ends. In DNA, the CDR3 is TGCAGCCCGGAAGAGGACACTGAAGCTTTCTTT. Protein sequence: CSPEEDTEAFF.

The rearrangement joins TRBV6-1 to TRBJ2-2, with TRBD2 matching over 12 bases. The CDR3 length is 15 residues. Germline V CDR1 and CDR2: MNHNS, SASEGT. V was clipped by 6 bases and J by 4 bases; unmatched bases: 3. Here the CDR3 reads CASRVLAGGTGELFF. CDR3 bases: TGTGCCAGCAGGGTACTAGCGGGAGGCACCGGGGAGCTGTTTTTT.

The V gene is TRBV7-2, the J gene TRBJ2-2; D is possibly TRBD1 or TRBD2 (6 bases each). CDR1 SGHTA and CDR2 FQGNSA come from the germline V gene. This CDR3 has 16 amino acids. Trimming stripped 2 bases from V and 7 bases from J, with 17 bases between. CDR3 sequence: CASSLNPGALGGELFF. For the CDR3, the DNA is TGTGCCAGCAGCTTAAATCCGGGGGCGCTTGGCGGGGAGCTGTTTTTT.